Listed below are T cell receptor beta chains from one sample, sequenced in a study of shared clonotypes between healthy human individuals. Assay used: immunoSEQ multiplex PCR; TCRdb lists only in-frame clones, some missing. The table lists some 320,000 clones, around 86% of them singletons, with around 15% in the top ten. The sample taken for sequencing was memory CD8+ T cells sorted from blood. The source is a man between 18 and 29 years old in good health. CDR3s include the opening cysteine and the closing phenylalanine or tryptophan.

TRBV5-4	CASSLLGQTGGYTF
TRBV27	CASSIYSGANNSPLHF
TRBV29-1	CSVVWGYGTGELFF
TRBV5-1	CASSGGQGGLDEQYF
TRBV6-6	CASRPPGGSNYGYTF
TRBV6-6	CASSSPGVPHEQYF
TRBV7-8	CASSLDGEETQYF
TRBV30	CAWSVAADNQPQHF
TRBV7-9	CASSKGASGIETQYF
TRBV5-1	CASRPGQGYEQYF
TRBV6-6	CASSQVADRGRPTQYF
TRBV6-5	CASRPGTGYTEAFF
TRBV6-1	CASRTGAPGELFF
TRBV18	CASSPGGFELNF
TRBV13	CASSFSGSFNEQFF
TRBV30	CACRTDFTDTQYF
TRBV10-2	CASSEPSGTSSYEQYF
TRBV2	CASTPPNAYEQYF
TRBV5-4	CASSSTGVRTEAFF
TRBV28	CASSFSGAGTEAFF
TRBV7-9	CASSLAGEGPSGNTIYF
TRBV2	CASRDSTYGYTF
TRBV5-1	CASCGGVGETQYF
TRBV7-9	CASSPPRKGQGVFGAFF
TRBV6-4	CASSPDREGGEAFF
TRBV6-6	CASGTWGQETQYF
TRBV2	CASSEGWWESNEQFF
TRBV27	CASSLNRGTDGYTF